The TCR beta chain under discussion was sequenced for a study of T-cell memory formation after mild COVID-19. Study-level background: Clusters were largely donor specific.

Study-wide findings and caveats: The finding that pre-infection memory included some responding clones suggested that cross-reactive memory joined. Nothing showed for sure that second-wave clones peaking on day 37 were SARS-CoV-2 specific.

The authors produced TCR alpha and TCR beta cDNA libraries with sample barcodes and UMIs by 5'RACE using constant-segment primers. TCRdb passed the 5' RACE reads through MiXCR, listing each CDR3 protein once. Of roughly 400,000 distinct CDR3 sequences in the sample, 18% are singletons; the top ten hold about 22%. Regarding this clonotype: Antigen: not known.

This receptor was identified in a man between 18 and 35 years old who had mild COVID-19 (a few samples of this study predate the infection). Cell type and time point are not known. Source material: PBMCs or a T cell subset sorted from them (not recorded which).

For the CDR3, the DNA is TGTGCCAGCAGCCAAGCGGCGGGGAGCTCCTACAATGAGCAGTTCTTC. Encoded protein: CASSQAAGSSYNEQFF. The chain is built from TRBV14 and TRBJ2-1, with D tentatively TRBD2 (6 bases). V was cut by 1 base and J by 0 bases, with 10 bases left in between. Per the germline V gene, CDR1 is SGHDN and CDR2 is FVKESK. The CDR3 consists of 16 residues.